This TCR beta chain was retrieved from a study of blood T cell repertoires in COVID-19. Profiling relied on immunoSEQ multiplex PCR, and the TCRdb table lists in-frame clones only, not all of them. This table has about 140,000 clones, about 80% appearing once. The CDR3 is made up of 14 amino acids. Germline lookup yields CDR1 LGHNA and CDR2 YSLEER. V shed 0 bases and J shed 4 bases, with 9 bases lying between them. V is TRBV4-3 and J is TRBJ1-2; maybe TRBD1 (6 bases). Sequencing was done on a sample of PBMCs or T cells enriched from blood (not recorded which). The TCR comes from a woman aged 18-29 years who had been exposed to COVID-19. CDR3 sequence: CASSQETGVYGYTF. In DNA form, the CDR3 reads TGCGCCAGCAGCCAAGAGACAGGAGTCTATGGCTACACCTTC.